This T cell receptor (beta chain) appears in the sequencing data of a study of T-cell reconstitution after alpha-beta-depleted transplantation in children. Study-wide results and caveats: Some patients owed their high day-60 TCRbeta diversity to surviving recipient T cells and thymic progenitors. Diversity and T-cell counts at one year after transplant derived mostly from new T cells. Alpha-beta T cells present about two months after transplant were reported to originate from several hundred expanded graft clones.

The TCRbeta library was prepared with unique molecular identifiers. TCRdb passed the PCR reads through MiXCR, listing each CDR3 protein once. The repertoire holds roughly 790,000 distinct CDR3 sequences, with around 15% as singletons. To note about this clonotype: The antigen remains unidentified.

This CDR3 is built from 14 residues. Germline V gives CDR1 MNHEY, CDR2 SMNVEV (reference sequence). Trimming removed 2 bases from V and 1 base from J, with 5 bases in between. The chain joins TRBV27 to TRBJ2-2, with no clear D. This TCR derives from a male patient younger than 18 who had a stem cell transplant for acute lymphoblastic leukemia, so the T cells may come from the graft donor. Sequencing was performed on PBMCs, mostly from graft donor cells, taken 360 days after TCRalphabeta/CD19-depleted stem cell transplant. CDR3 region: CASSLMGNTGELFF. The DNA for the CDR3 is TGTGCCAGCAGTTTAATGGGGAACACCGGGGAGCTGTTTTTT.